These T cell receptor beta chains were read from a single sample in a study of cytomegalovirus exposure and HLA in healthy donors. Assay: immunoSEQ multiplex PCR; the TCRdb copy retains only in-frame clones and omits some. Of some 200,000 clones detected, 76% appear once; the ten largest clones hold under 0.8%. The specimen was PBMCs. All receptors derive from a man aged 18 to 30 in good health and CMV-seronegative. CDR3s include the opening cysteine and the closing phenylalanine or tryptophan. The order of the fields is V gene, D gene, clone size, J gene, CDR3 DNA, CDR3 protein. The D gene is left open where the match is weak. Some rows mark clone size as missing; the rest say once, few, many or name a class of expanded clone.

TRBV4-1	NA	NA	TRBJ1-2	TGCGCCAGCAGCCAAGTAAGGGACACCCTCTATGGCTACACCTTC	CASSQVRDTLYGYTF
TRBV10-3	TRBD1	NA	TRBJ2-5	TGTGCCATCAGTCTTGGGACAGGGAGTATCTTACAAGAGACCCAGTACTTC	CAISLGTGSILQETQYF
TRBV6-1	NA	NA	TRBJ2-1	TGTGCCAGCAGTGAAGAAGGCTTACTCGGGAGCTCCTACAATGAGCAGTTCTTC	CASSEEGLLGSSYNEQFF
TRBV19	TRBD2	once	TRBJ2-7	TGTGCCAGTAGTAAACTAGCGGGAGACTCCTACGAGCAGTACTTC	CASSKLAGDSYEQYF
TRBV6-1	NA	NA	TRBJ1-4	TGTGCCAGCAGTGTCGGGATTTCATGGGGTACGTCAGGTGAAAAACTGTTTTTT	CASSVGISWGTSGEKLFF
TRBV7-6	NA	NA	TRBJ2-1	TGTGCCAGCACAGGGGGGTCCTACAATGAGCAGTTCTTC	CASTGGSYNEQFF
TRBV4-1	NA	once	TRBJ2-5	TGCGCCAGCAGCCAAGATCCTAGGTCAGAGACCCAGTACTTC	CASSQDPRSETQYF
TRBV1	NA	NA	TRBJ2-3	TGCACCAGCAGCCACCGACGACTAGCCACAGATACGCAGTATTTT	CTSSHRRLATDTQYF
TRBV28	TRBD1	NA	TRBJ1-3	TGTGCCAGCAGCTTAGACAGGGCTGGAAACACCATATATTTT	CASSLDRAGNTIYF
TRBV18	TRBD1	NA	TRBJ2-7	TGTGCCAGCTCACCACTGCAGGTCGGGGCAGGGGGTCTCTACGAGCAGTACTTC	CASSPLQVGAGGLYEQYF
TRBV20-1	NA	few	TRBJ2-7	TGCGCGGTGGGGGGAAGCGAGCAGTACTTC	CAVGGSEQYF
TRBV19	TRBD1	NA	TRBJ2-3	TGTGCCAGTAGTAGGACAGGGAGCACAGATACGCAGTATTTT	CASSRTGSTDTQYF
TRBV2	NA	NA	TRBJ2-3	TGTGCCAGCAGTACCTTCTTAGGGGCGCCTACAGATACGCAGTATTTT	CASSTFLGAPTDTQYF
TRBV7-6	TRBD2	NA	TRBJ2-2	TGTGCCAGCAGCTTAAGGTCCGGGGAGGGGTACACCGGGGAGCTGTTTTTT	CASSLRSGEGYTGELFF
TRBV9	NA	NA	TRBJ2-1	TGTGCCAGCAGCGTAGCCCGGGACTTCGGGAAGCAGTTCTTC	CASSVARDFGKQFF